One and the same sample provided the 19 T cell receptor beta chains below, sequenced in a study of T cells in Graves' hyperthyroidism and ophthalmopathy. RNA transcripts gave rise to amplified TCR beta CDR3 regions. First-round RT-PCR with HTBI primers amplified the TCR CDR3 region. TCRdb ran MiXCR on the multiplex PCR reads and lists one entry per CDR3 protein. The data contain a few hundred thousand distinct CDR3 sequences, roughly 13% of them seen just once; the ten biggest clones take up 5.3%. The sample was blood. The receptors shown here come from a woman aged 18-29 years with Graves' hyperthyroidism.

This clonotype was observed many times. The V gene is TRBV30, the J gene TRBJ1-3, with no clear D. This CDR3 has 13 amino acids. Germline V gene lookup returns CDR1 GTSNPN and CDR2 SVGIG (reference sequence). Trimming took 1 base from V and 4 from J, leaving 8 bases between them. The CDR3 sequence: CAWSAQAGNTIYF. CDR3 DNA sequence: TGTGCCTGGAGTGCCCAAGCGGGAAACACCATATATTTT.

The chain couples TRBV10-3 to TRBJ2-3, with D maybe TRBD1 (5 bases). CDR1 is ENHRY and CDR2 is SYGVKD in the germline V gene. The CDR3 totals 12 residues. Trimming pared 8 bases from V and 0 bases from J, leaving 6 bases between. The DNA for the CDR3 is TGTGCCATCGGGGCCAGCACAGATACGCAGTATTTT. Translating gives CAIGASTDTQYF.

This clonotype was seen many times. The rearrangement uses TRBV15 and TRBJ2-2; D gene uncertain. Germline assignment: CDR1 LNHNV and CDR2 YYDKDF (reference sequence). This CDR3 comprises 11 residues. The V gene lost 9 bases and the J gene lost 0 bases, with 2 bases spanning the gap. The CDR3 spells CATSNTGELFF. CDR3 coding DNA: TGTGCCACATCGAACACCGGGGAGCTGTTTTTT.

This clonotype has a count of ten or more. The V call is TRBV3-1, the J call TRBJ1-1; D possibly corresponds to TRBD1 (5 bases). Germline V gene data show CDR1 as LGHDT and CDR2 as YNNKEL (reference sequence). V lost 0 bases and J 3 bases, leaving 8 bases between the germline ends. The CDR3 extends over 14 amino acids. For the CDR3, the DNA is TGTGCCAGCAGCCAAGAGGCAGGGCACACTGAAGCTTTCTTT. It is translated as CASSQEAGHTEAFF. Using reference TRBV3-1 and TRBJ1-1 for the parts outside the CDR3, the full variable domain is DTAVSQTPKYLVTQMGNDKSIKCEQNLGHDTMYWYKQDSKKFLKIMFSYNNKELIINETVPNRFSPKSPDKAHLNLHINSLELGDSAVYFCASSQEAGHTEAFFGQGTRLTVV.

In its sample, this clonotype was seen many times. The gene calls are TRBV6-2 or TRBV6-3 and TRBJ1-1; 10 nucleotides line up with TRBD1. Germline trimming cut 6 bases from V and 5 bases from J; bases unmatched to any gene: 9. CDR1 and CDR2 (germline): MNHEY, SVGEGT. The CDR3 has 15 residues. For the CDR3, the DNA is TGTGCCAGCAGGTTGACAGGGGGCCTGGGGACTGAAGCTTTCTTT. This codes for CASRLTGGLGTEAFF.

This clonotype was detected many times. This chain uses TRBV7-2 with TRBJ1-2; tentative D call: TRBD1 (5 bases). The germline gives CDR1 SGHTA, CDR2 FQGNSA. CDR3 length: 14 residues. Trimming took off 4 bases at V and 6 bases at J, with 15 bases between the two ends. The CDR3 sequence is CASSWVGAKDGYTF. In DNA form, the CDR3 reads TGTGCCAGCAGCTGGGTCGGGGCGAAGGATGGCTACACCTTC.

This chain uses TRBV10-3 with TRBJ2-2; 13 bases map to TRBD2. Germline values: CDR1 ENHRY, CDR2 SYGVKD. CDR3 size: 18 residues. The V gene end was trimmed by 0 bases and the J gene end by 6 bases; junction bases not matched to a gene: 7. The CDR3 loop is CAISESLTSGRIPGELFF. The CDR3 DNA reads as TGTGCCATCAGTGAGTCCCTGACTAGCGGGAGGATTCCCGGGGAGCTGTTTTTT.

This clonotype was picked up a small number of times. The V and J genes are TRBV24-1 and TRBJ2-2; maybe TRBD1 (6 bases). CDR1 is KGHDR, CDR2 SFDVKD, per germline. The CDR3 has 18 amino acids. With 0 bases removed from V and 1 base from J, the gap between germline ends came to 14 bases. The CDR3 spells CATSDLLPEQGNTGELFF. The CDR3 bases are TGTGCCACCAGTGATTTGTTACCGGAACAGGGGAACACCGGGGAGCTGTTTTTT.

The genes are TRBV4-2 and TRBJ1-1; TRBD1 matches at 7 bases. Per the germline V gene, CDR1 is LGHNA and CDR2 is YNFKEQ. The CDR3 runs to 15 residues. The ends lost 0 bases at V and 5 bases at J; junction bases unmatched: 6. The CDR3 coding sequence is TGTGCCAGCAGCCAAGACGAGGGGGCGAGGACTGAAGCTTTCTTT. Protein: CASSQDEGARTEAFF.

Ten or more counts support this clonotype. The V and J genes are TRBV20-1 and TRBJ2-1, with no clear D. V was shortened by 0 bases and J by 12 bases, with 24 bases between the two germline ends. The CDR3 is made up of 16 amino acids. CDR1 and CDR2 (germline): DFQATT, SNEGSKA (reference sequence). The CDR3 DNA is TGCAGTGCTAGAGATCTCAAGGAGTGGCGGTCGGCGGTGCAGTTCTTC. Translating gives CSARDLKEWRSAVQFF.

This clonotype was found many times. The gene calls are TRBV20-1 and TRBJ2-7; maybe TRBD2 (6 bases). The germline CDR1 and CDR2 sequences are DFQATT and SNEGSKA (reference sequence). There are 14 residues in the CDR3. V was shortened by 3 bases and J by 5 bases, with 17 bases between the two germline ends. CDR3 loop: CSASRGRREDEQYF. CDR3 coding DNA: TGCAGTGCTAGTAGAGGACGGAGGGAGGACGAGCAGTACTTC.

V is TRBV7-2 and J is TRBJ2-7; D is possibly TRBD1 (5 bases). Trimming took off 2 bases at V and 0 bases at J, with 11 bases between the two ends. This CDR3 has 15 residues. CDR1 SGHTA and CDR2 FQGNSA come from the germline V gene. The CDR3 DNA reads as TGTGCCAGCAGCTTACCCACAGGAGCCTCCTACGAGCAGTACTTC. Amino acids: CASSLPTGASYEQYF.

The chain combines TRBV7-3 with TRBJ2-3; no clear D. Germline assignment: CDR1 SGHTA and CDR2 FQGTGA. V was shortened by 5 bases and J by 6 bases, with 12 bases between the two germline ends. The CDR3 covers 13 residues. CDR3 in amino acids: CASSQLLGDTQYF. DNA of the CDR3: TGTGCCAGCAGCCAGCTATTAGGGGATACGCAGTATTTT.

The V call is TRBV6-1, the J call TRBJ2-2; 11 bases fit TRBD1. The germline V gene encodes CDR1 MNHNS and CDR2 SASEGT. V lost 8 bases, J lost 8 bases, and 7 bases stayed unmatched. This CDR3 spans 14 amino acids. The CDR3 DNA reads as TGTGCCAGCTCAGGGACAGGGGGGAGAGGGGAGCTGTTTTTT. Its translation: CASSGTGGRGELFF.

This clonotype came up a few times. V is TRBV28 and J is TRBJ2-1, with D uncertain. Looked up from germline, CDR1 is MDHEN and CDR2 is SYDVKM. The CDR3 runs to 10 residues. Trimming took 8 bases from V and 7 from J, leaving 6 bases between them. Written as DNA, the CDR3 is TGTGCCAGCGGCATGAATGAGCAGTTCTTC. Translating it yields CASGMNEQFF.

This clonotype was detected many times. This chain uses TRBV27 with TRBJ2-1, with D possibly called TRBD1 or TRBD2 (5 bases each). Trimming took 7 bases from V and 2 from J, leaving 24 bases between them. In germline, CDR1 is MNHEY, CDR2 SMNVEV (reference sequence). The CDR3 loop spans 18 amino acids. The DNA of the CDR3 is TGTGCCAGCACCCCTCCCCCTTTACGGGACGGACCCTACAATGAGCAGTTCTTC. This encodes CASTPPPLRDGPYNEQFF.

This clonotype was seen a handful of times. The V and J genes are TRBV9 and TRBJ2-3; possible D gene TRBD2, 5 bases. Germline V gives CDR1 SGDLS, CDR2 YYNGEE. This CDR3 spans 20 amino acids. Deletions cut 0 bases from V and 1 base from J, with 24 bases between. The CDR3 region has the DNA TGTGCCAGCAGCGTAGCGACCACAGCTCTAGCCTCCTACGGCACAGATACGCAGTATTTT. Protein product: CASSVATTALASYGTDTQYF.

This clonotype came up many times. The chain uses TRBV7-2 and TRBJ2-5; 8 bases fit TRBD2. The CDR3 sequence is 17 residues long. Germline CDR1 and CDR2: SGHTA and FQGNSA. V shed 2 bases and J 6 bases; nucleotides not matched to a gene: 14. The DNA of the CDR3 is TGTGCCAGCAGCTTAATCGTTCGGGCGGGAGGTCGGAAGACCCAGTACTTC. It translates to CASSLIVRAGGRKTQYF. Combining the CDR3 with reference TRBV7-2 and TRBJ2-5 gives the whole variable domain GAGVSQSPSNKVTEKGKDVELRCDPISGHTALYWYRQSLGQGLEFLIYFQGNSAPDKSGLPSDRFSAERTGGSVSTLTIQRTQQEDSAVYLCASSLIVRAGGRKTQYFGPGTRLLVL.

The table lists this clonotype with many counts. J is TRBJ2-3 and V is TRBV5-8, with 7 bases identical to TRBD1. This CDR3 contains 16 residues. The germline gives CDR1 SGHTS, CDR2 YDEGEE. The junction had 11 bases not matched to a gene; V was cut back by 5 bases and J by 2 bases. Here the CDR3 reads CASRTRDSLSTDTQYF. CDR3 bases: TGTGCCAGCAGGACCCGGGACAGCCTTTCCACAGATACGCAGTATTTT.